The 20 T cell receptor beta chains given below trace back to one sample, sequenced in a study of T cell responses to AZD1222 COVID-19 vaccine. Only in-frame clones appear in the TCRdb table, and some are missing; sequencing was by immunoSEQ multiplex PCR. The sample yields around 150,000 clones, roughly nine tenths seen once. The material sequenced was peripheral blood, taken on day 0 of AZD1222 vaccination. The receptors come from an adult in good health.

The chain joins TRBV19 to TRBJ1-2, with D perhaps TRBD1 (6 bases). This CDR3 contains 14 residues. CDR1 and CDR2 (germline): LNHDA, SQIVND (reference sequence). Trimming took off 4 bases at V and 2 bases at J, with 11 bases between the two ends. The chain's CDR3 is CASSSGTPNYGYTF. Here the CDR3 DNA reads TGTGCCAGTAGTAGCGGGACACCGAACTATGGCTACACCTTC. The full variable domain, its missing parts supplied by reference TRBV19 and TRBJ1-2, is DGGITQSPKYLFRKEGQNVTLSCEQNLNHDAMYWYRQDPGQGLRLIYYSQIVNDFQKGDIAEGYSVSREKKESFPLTVTSAQKNPTAFYLCASSSGTPNYGYTFGSGTRLTVV.

A few counts support this clone. One end of the junction fails to match germline, which may point to a read error. The J gene is TRBJ2-5, the V gene TRBV11-2; the D gene is possibly TRBD1 (6 bases). CDR3 length: 14 residues. Germline V lookup: CDR1 SGHAT, CDR2 FQNNGV. Written as DNA, the CDR3 is TGTGCCAGCAGCCGGTCCGGGACACAGTTCCCCGACCACTTC. This codes for CASSRSGTQFPDHF.

V usage is TRBV7-2 and J usage is TRBJ2-5, with D maybe TRBD1 (6 bases). The CDR3 covers 15 residues. From germline, CDR1 is SGHTA and CDR2 FQGNSA. The V and J ends lost 8 bases and 4 bases respectively, with 20 bases between them. The CDR3, as DNA: TGTGCCAGCCTATGGGGAAGAACAGGGAGAGAGACCCAGTACTTC. Its translation is CASLWGRTGRETQYF.

Only one count was recorded for this clone. The chain combines TRBV13 with TRBJ2-1; 10 positions match TRBD2. Germline CDR1 reads PRHDT; CDR2 reads FYEKMQ (reference sequence). The CDR3 is 14 residues long. The V segment lost 5 bases and the J segment 9 bases; nucleotides outside the gene matches: 7. CDR3 nucleotide sequence: TGTGCCAGCAGCCCGGAGCTAGCGGGAGTTGAGCAGTTCTTC. It specifies CASSPELAGVEQFF.

The CDR3 is CASSLGDRGQTLSPLHF. The CDR3 coding sequence is TGTGCCAGCAGCTTAGGGGACAGGGGACAGACTTTGTCACCCCTCCACTTT. The chain employs TRBV11-2 and TRBJ1-6, with 10 nucleotides matching TRBD1. The CDR3 sequence is 17 residues long. With V trimmed by 1 base and J by 10 bases, 10 bases remained unmatched. Germline CDR1 and CDR2: SGHAT and FQNNGV.

The rearrangement links TRBV18 to TRBJ2-1; 12 bases match TRBD2. Unmatched junction bases numbered 3, after V lost 3 bases and J lost 6 bases. The CDR3 spans 15 residues. The germline gives CDR1 KGHSH, CDR2 LQKENI. The CDR3 region is CASSPGLAGFNEQFF. The CDR3, as DNA: TGTGCCAGCTCACCCGGACTAGCGGGGTTCAATGAGCAGTTCTTC. The full variable domain, with the rest looked up from reference TRBV18 and TRBJ2-1, is NAGVMQNPRHLVRRRGQEARLRCSPMKGHSHVYWYRQLPEEGLKFMVYLQKENIIDESGMPKERFSAEFPKEGPSILRIQQVVRGDSAAYFCASSPGLAGFNEQFFGPGTRLTVL.

The chain uses TRBV28 and TRBJ2-3; no reliable D call. Germline V CDR1 and CDR2: MDHEN, SYDVKM. The CDR3 consists of 13 residues. V shed 6 bases and J shed 7 bases, with 14 bases lying between them. CDR3 nucleotides: TGTGCCAGCAGCCCCGCGGTGCCGAATACGCAGTATTTT. It specifies CASSPAVPNTQYF.

The chain uses TRBV6-1 and TRBJ1-5, with D maybe TRBD1 (5 bases). V lost 0 bases and J 0 bases, leaving 9 bases between the germline ends. The CDR3 covers 16 residues. Germline values: CDR1 MNHNS, CDR2 SASEGT. The DNA for the CDR3 is TGTGCCAGCAGTGAAGCGTGGGGGTATAGCAATCAGCCCCAGCATTTT. It yields the protein CASSEAWGYSNQPQHF.

CDR3 sequence: CASSLSPPGYEQYF. CDR3 nucleotide sequence: TGTGCCAGCAGCCTAAGCCCCCCGGGGTACGAGCAGTACTTC. The chain joins TRBV27 to TRBJ2-7; D might be TRBD2 (5 bases). This CDR3 contains 14 residues. Germline CDR1 reads MNHEY; CDR2 reads SMNVEV (reference sequence). V was clipped by 6 bases and J by 4 bases, with 16 bases between them.

V gene TRBV3-1 (or the pseudogene TRBV3-2) combines with J gene TRBJ1-2; D may be TRBD1 (5 bases). Trimming took 2 bases from V and 6 from J, leaving 10 bases between them. The germline gives CDR1 LGHDT, CDR2 YNNKEL (reference sequence). This CDR3 is built from 13 residues. The CDR3 nucleotides read TGTGCCAGCAGCCAACCGCGGGGGAATGGCTACACCTTC. Protein product: CASSQPRGNGYTF.

This rearrangement joins TRBV30 to TRBJ1-5, with 7 positions matching TRBD1. The CDR3 consists of 13 residues. The ends lost 8 bases at V and 5 bases at J; junction bases unmatched: 9. From germline, CDR1 is GTSNPN and CDR2 SVGIG (reference sequence). CDR3 sequence (DNA): TGTGCCACAACGACAGGGCTGGATCAGCCCCAGCATTTT. This codes for CATTTGLDQPQHF.

The J gene is TRBJ1-2, the V gene TRBV11-2; possibly TRBD1 for D (6 bases). The V gene's germline CDR1 is SGHAT and CDR2 FQNNGV. V was pared by 8 bases and J by 3 bases, with 13 bases between. The CDR3 runs 13 residues. CDR3 in DNA: TGTGCCAGCCCGAAACAGGGAGACTATGGCTACACCTTC. This sequence encodes CASPKQGDYGYTF. Full variable domain (remainder filled in from reference TRBV11-2 and TRBJ1-2): EAGVAQSPRYKIIEKRQSVAFWCNPISGHATLYWYQQILGQGPKLLIQFQNNGVVDDSQLPKDRFSAERLKGVDSTLKIQPAKLEDSAVYLCASPKQGDYGYTFGSGTRLTVV.

This clone was found a few times. V and J are TRBV7-8 and TRBJ2-1; a possible D gene is TRBD2 (5 bases). V shed 4 bases and J shed 4 bases, with 14 bases lying between them. Germline lookup yields CDR1 SGHVS and CDR2 FQNEAQ. The CDR3 consists of 15 residues. DNA of the CDR3: TGTGCCAGCAGCTCGCTAGCAGCTCTATACAATGAGCAGTTCTTC. Translated, it gives CASSSLAALYNEQFF.

The chain employs TRBV5-4 and TRBJ1-1; D gene uncertain. This CDR3 has 14 residues. Between the trimmed V and J ends, which lost 2 bases and 4 bases, there was a span of 12 bases. CDR1 SGHNT and CDR2 YYREEE come from the germline V gene (reference sequence). The CDR3 DNA reads TGTGCCAGCAGCTTATCCAGGCTGGGCACTGAAGCTTTCTTT. The encoded protein is CASSLSRLGTEAFF. The full variable domain, completed using reference TRBV5-4 and TRBJ1-1, is ETGVTQSPTHLIKTRGQQVTLRCSSQSGHNTVSWYQQALGQGPQFIFQYYREEENGRGNFPPRFSGLQFPNYSSELNVNALELDDSALYLCASSLSRLGTEAFFGQGTRLTVV.

The rearrangement joins TRBV19 to TRBJ1-2, with no clear D. From germline, CDR1 is LNHDA and CDR2 SQIVND (reference sequence). This CDR3 is 11 amino acids long. Trimming shortened V by 5 bases and J by 1 base, and 2 bases separated the two germline ends. This chain's CDR3 is CASSGNYGYTF. The CDR3 DNA sequence: TGTGCCAGTAGTGGTAACTATGGCTACACCTTC.

This chain uses TRBV5-4 with TRBJ1-1, with D hard to call. Germline V gene lookup returns CDR1 SGHNT and CDR2 YYREEE (reference sequence). The CDR3 loop spans 13 amino acids. The V end lost 5 bases, the J end lost 7 bases, and 15 bases lay between the germline ends. The CDR3 DNA follows: TGTGCCAGCAGAGCGGGTAGGGTTGGTGAAGCTTTCTTT. Its translation is CASRAGRVGEAFF.

This rearrangement joins TRBV19 to TRBJ2-2; a possible D gene is TRBD2 (7 bases). The CDR3 is 16 residues long. The germline CDR1 and CDR2 sequences are LNHDA and SQIVND (reference sequence). V was cut by 5 bases and J by 3 bases, with 16 bases left in between. The CDR3 loop is CASSVPGGRYTGELFF. The CDR3 bases are TGTGCCAGTAGTGTACCGGGGGGCAGGTACACCGGGGAGCTGTTTTTT.

The chain recombines TRBV3-1 (or the pseudogene TRBV3-2) with TRBJ2-3; 9 nucleotides match TRBD2. The ends lost 2 bases at V and 1 base at J; junction bases unmatched: 4. CDR1 and CDR2 (germline): LGHDT, YNNKEL (reference sequence). The CDR3 spans 16 residues. DNA of the CDR3: TGTGCCAGCAGCCAAACTCGCGGGGGGGGCACAGATACGCAGTATTTT. Amino acids: CASSQTRGGGTDTQYF.

The V and J genes are TRBV27 and TRBJ2-3; 8 nucleotides align to TRBD2. CDR1 and CDR2 (germline): MNHEY, SMNVEV (reference sequence). Losses at the gene ends were 3 bases for V and 5 bases for J; bases not matched to a gene: 1. The CDR3 totals 13 residues. CDR3 loop: CASSFREGDTQYF. The CDR3, as DNA: TGTGCCAGCAGTTTTCGGGAGGGAGATACGCAGTATTTT.

V is TRBV27 and J is TRBJ2-1, with 9 bases matching TRBD2. This CDR3 has 13 amino acids. The V gene end was trimmed by 6 bases and the J gene end by 9 bases; junction bases not matched to a gene: 6. Germline V lookup: CDR1 MNHEY, CDR2 SMNVEV (reference sequence). The CDR3 loop reads CASRGLAGTEQFF. The CDR3 nucleotides read TGTGCCAGCAGAGGGCTAGCGGGAACTGAGCAGTTCTTC.